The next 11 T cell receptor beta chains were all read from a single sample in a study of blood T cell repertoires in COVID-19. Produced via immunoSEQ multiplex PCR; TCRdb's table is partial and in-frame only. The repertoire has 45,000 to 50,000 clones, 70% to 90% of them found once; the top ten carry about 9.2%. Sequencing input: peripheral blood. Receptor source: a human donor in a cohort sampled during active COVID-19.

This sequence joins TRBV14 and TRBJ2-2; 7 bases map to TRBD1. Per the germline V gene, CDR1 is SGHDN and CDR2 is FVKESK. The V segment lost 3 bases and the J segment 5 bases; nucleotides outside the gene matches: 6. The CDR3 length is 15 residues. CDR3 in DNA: TGTGCCAGCAGCCAGTGGACAGGAGTGACCGGGGAGCTGTTTTTT. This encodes CASSQWTGVTGELFF.

The CDR3 spells CASSRGRSDTEAFF. The DNA for the CDR3 is TGTGCCAGCTCAAGGGGGCGCTCGGACACTGAAGCTTTCTTT. The chain carries TRBV18 and TRBJ1-1; 7 bases match TRBD1. Germline CDR1 is KGHSH and CDR2 is LQKENI. This CDR3 is 14 amino acids long. The V and J ends lost 5 bases and 3 bases, in that order; junction bases with no gene match: 6.

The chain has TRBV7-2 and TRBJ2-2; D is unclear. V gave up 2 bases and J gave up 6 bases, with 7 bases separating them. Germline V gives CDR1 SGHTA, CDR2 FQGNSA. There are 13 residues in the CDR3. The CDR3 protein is CASSLTYAGELFF. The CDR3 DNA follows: TGTGCCAGCAGCTTAACATACGCCGGGGAGCTGTTTTTT.

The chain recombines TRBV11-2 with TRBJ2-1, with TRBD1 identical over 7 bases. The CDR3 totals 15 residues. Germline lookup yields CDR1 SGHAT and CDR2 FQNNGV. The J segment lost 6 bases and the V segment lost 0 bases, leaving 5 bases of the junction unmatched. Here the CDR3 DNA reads TGTGCCAGCAGCTTAGAATTGCCAGGGGGCAATGAGCAGTTCTTC. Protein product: CASSLELPGGNEQFF.

The CDR3 protein is CASRSRGGRGGDEQFF. The DNA of the CDR3 is TGTGCCAGCAGATCTCGAGGTGGGCGGGGGGGCGATGAGCAGTTCTTC. The chain carries TRBV2 and TRBJ2-1; 9 positions match TRBD2. CDR1 and CDR2 (germline): SNHLY, FYNNEI. CDR3 length equals 16 residues. V was pared by 6 bases and J by 8 bases, with 14 bases of the junction left unmatched.

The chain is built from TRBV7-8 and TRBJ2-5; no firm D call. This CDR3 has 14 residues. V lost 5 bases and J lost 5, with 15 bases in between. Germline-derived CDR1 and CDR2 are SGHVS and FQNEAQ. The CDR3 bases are TGTGCCAGCAGCGATCGATCTAGTAAGGAGACCCAGTACTTC. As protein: CASSDRSSKETQYF.

CDR3 sequence reads: CASSRDREDYTF. The DNA of the CDR3 is TGTGCCAGCAGCAGGGACAGAGAGGACTACACCTTC. The chain carries TRBV11-1 and TRBJ1-2, with 7 bases matching TRBD1. Germline V lookup: CDR1 SGHAT, CDR2 FQDESV (reference sequence). With 5 bases clipped from V and 10 bases from J, the junction kept 7 bases outside the gene matches. This CDR3 has 12 amino acids. Based on the CDR3 plus reference TRBV11-1 and TRBJ1-2, the full variable domain is EAEVAQSPRYKITEKSQAVAFWCDPISGHATLYWYRQILGQGPELLVQFQDESVVDDSQLPKDRFSAERLKGVDSTLKIQPAELGDSAMYLCASSRDREDYTFGSGTRLTVV.

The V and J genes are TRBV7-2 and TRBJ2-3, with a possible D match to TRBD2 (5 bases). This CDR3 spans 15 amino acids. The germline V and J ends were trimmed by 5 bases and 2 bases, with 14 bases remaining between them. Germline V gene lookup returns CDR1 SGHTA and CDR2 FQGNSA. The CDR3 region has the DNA TGTGCCAGCAGCCCCCCGGGGTCTCTCACAGATACGCAGTATTTT. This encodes CASSPPGSLTDTQYF.

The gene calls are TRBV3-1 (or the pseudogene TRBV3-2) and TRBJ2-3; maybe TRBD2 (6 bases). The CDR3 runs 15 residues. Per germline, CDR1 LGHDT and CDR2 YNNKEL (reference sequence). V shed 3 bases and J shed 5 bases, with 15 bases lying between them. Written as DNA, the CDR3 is TGTGCCAGCAGCCAGGGCGGGGCGGGGAAAGATACGCAGTATTTT. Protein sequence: CASSQGGAGKDTQYF.

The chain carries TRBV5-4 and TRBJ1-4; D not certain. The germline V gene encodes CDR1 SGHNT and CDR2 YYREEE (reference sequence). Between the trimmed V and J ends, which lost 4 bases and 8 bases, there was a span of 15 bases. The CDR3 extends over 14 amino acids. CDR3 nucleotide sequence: TGTGCCAGCAGCATCGGACTGGAGGAGGAAAAACTGTTTTTT. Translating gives CASSIGLEEEKLFF.

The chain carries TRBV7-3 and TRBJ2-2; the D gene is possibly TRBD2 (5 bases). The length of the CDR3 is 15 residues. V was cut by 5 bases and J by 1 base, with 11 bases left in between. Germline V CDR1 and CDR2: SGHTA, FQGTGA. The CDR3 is CASSPDGLNTGELFF. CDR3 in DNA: TGTGCCAGCAGCCCTGACGGACTGAACACCGGGGAGCTGTTTTTT.